The 27 T cell receptor beta chains given below trace back to one sample, sequenced in a study of cytomegalovirus exposure and HLA in healthy donors. Clones were sequenced by immunoSEQ multiplex PCR, and TCRdb holds only the in-frame ones, with some missing. Seen here are around 120,000 clones, roughly 88% observed once, and the top ten hold about 6%. Sequencing was performed on PBMCs. The receptors were sampled from a woman younger than 35 in good health and CMV-seropositive.

The chain has TRBV27 and TRBJ2-3, with D uncertain. Between the trimmed V and J ends, which lost 5 bases and 0 bases, there was a span of 3 bases. The germline CDR1 and CDR2 sequences are MNHEY and SMNVEV (reference sequence). CDR3 length equals 12 residues. CDR3 nucleotide sequence: TGTGCCAGCAGTCAGAGCACAGATACGCAGTATTTT. It codes for CASSQSTDTQYF.

The chain recombines TRBV28 with TRBJ1-1; D is possibly TRBD1 (5 bases). The ends were cut back, 10 bases at V and 5 bases at J, with 14 bases in the middle. This CDR3 comprises 12 residues. The germline CDR1 and CDR2 sequences are MDHEN and SYDVKM. The chain's CDR3 is CATTQEGTEAFF. CDR3 DNA: TGTGCCACCACACAGGAGGGTACTGAAGCTTTCTTT.

This clone was detected a few times. The chain has TRBV2 and TRBJ2-7; D might be TRBD1 (6 bases). Trimming left V 6 bases short and J 3 bases short, with 12 bases between. In germline, CDR1 is SNHLY, CDR2 FYNNEI. The CDR3 runs 13 residues. Here the CDR3 reads CASSNGQYYEQYF. The CDR3 DNA reads TGTGCCAGCAGCAACGGACAGTACTACGAGCAGTACTTC.

The chain employs TRBV19 and TRBJ2-2; 7 bases fit TRBD1. The ends lost 10 bases at V and 1 base at J; junction bases unmatched: 9. CDR1 and CDR2 from the germline V gene are LNHDA and SQIVND (reference sequence). This CDR3 comprises 15 residues. CDR3 sequence reads: CATLPGQRNTGELFF. In nucleotides, the CDR3 is TGTGCCACTCTGCCGGGACAGAGGAACACCGGGGAGCTGTTTTTT.

This chain joins TRBV29-1 and TRBJ2-4; D possibly corresponds to TRBD1 (5 bases). Deletions cut 0 bases from V and 13 bases from J, with 16 bases between. Looked up from germline, CDR1 is SQVTM and CDR2 is ANQGSEA. The CDR3 runs 13 residues. The CDR3 loop reads CSVEDLTSGYQYF. The CDR3 DNA reads TGCAGCGTTGAAGATCTCACCTCAGGGTACCAGTACTTC.

The rearrangement uses TRBV19 and TRBJ1-2, with D perhaps TRBD1 (5 bases). Germline values: CDR1 LNHDA, CDR2 SQIVND (reference sequence). CDR3 size: 13 residues. V lost 5 bases and J lost 4, with 11 bases in between. For the CDR3, the DNA is TGTGCCAGTAGTCCCCAGACAGTCTATGGCTACACCTTC. Encoded protein: CASSPQTVYGYTF.

As concerns this clone: At one boundary the junction diverges from the germline segment, which might be a read error. Other DNA sequences in this specimen translate into the identical CDR3. J is TRBJ1-6 and V is TRBV27; possible D gene TRBD1, 5 bases. This CDR3 contains 13 residues. Germline V gene data show CDR1 as MNHEY and CDR2 as SMNVEV (reference sequence). This CDR3 is CASSLPGNSPLHF. CDR3 coding DNA: TGTGCTAGCAGTTTGCCAGGGAATTCACCCCTCCACTTT.

This chain joins TRBV18 and TRBJ1-2; 7 positions agree with TRBD1. This CDR3 contains 15 residues. The V gene's germline CDR1 is KGHSH and CDR2 LQKENI. With 4 bases clipped from V and 2 bases from J, the junction kept 7 bases outside the gene matches. Here the CDR3 reads CASSRTRDRNYGYTF. In DNA form, the CDR3 reads TGTGCCAGCTCACGAACCCGGGACAGAAACTATGGCTACACCTTC. Variable domain in full (rest from reference TRBV18 and TRBJ1-2): NAGVMQNPRHLVRRRGQEARLRCSPMKGHSHVYWYRQLPEEGLKFMVYLQKENIIDESGMPKERFSAEFPKEGPSILRIQQVVRGDSAAYFCASSRTRDRNYGYTFGSGTRLTVV.

The CDR3 loop is CASSSPDSYEQYF. CDR3 sequence (DNA): TGTGCCAGCAGCTCCCCGGACAGCTACGAGCAGTACTTC. The chain uses TRBV7-9 and TRBJ2-7; D is possibly TRBD1 (6 bases). CDR1 and CDR2 (germline): SEHNR, FQNEAQ (reference sequence). The CDR3 runs to 13 residues. Trimming stripped 4 bases from V and 3 bases from J, with 10 bases between.

V usage is TRBV2 and J usage is TRBJ2-1, with 8 positions matching TRBD2. Looked up from germline, CDR1 is SNHLY and CDR2 is FYNNEI. The ends lost 8 bases at V and 7 bases at J; junction bases unmatched: 7. This CDR3 has 13 residues. The CDR3 reads CASPGLDVNEQFF. The CDR3 DNA is TGTGCCAGCCCGGGACTAGATGTGAATGAGCAGTTCTTC.

This chain links TRBV2 with TRBJ1-2; D is possibly TRBD1 (6 bases). Germline loops: CDR1 SNHLY, CDR2 FYNNEI. CDR3 length equals 15 residues. V gave up 4 bases and J gave up 0 bases, with 12 bases separating them. CDR3 sequence (DNA): TGTGCCAGCAGTGCCGGGACACAAGCTAACTATGGCTACACCTTC. It specifies CASSAGTQANYGYTF.

The V call is TRBV7-9, the J call TRBJ1-4; 7 nucleotides align to TRBD1. Trimming removed 5 bases from V and 5 bases from J; junction bases left unmatched: 5. The CDR3 totals 14 residues. CDR1 and CDR2 (germline): SEHNR, FQNEAQ (reference sequence). The CDR3 bases are TGTGCCAGCAGCAGACAGGGACAAAATGAAAAACTGTTTTTT. It specifies CASSRQGQNEKLFF.

The chain uses TRBV16 and TRBJ1-1; no reliable D call. The CDR3 is 12 amino acids. Germline CDR1 KGHSY, CDR2 FQNENV. The ends were cut back, 4 bases at V and 4 bases at J, with 7 bases in the middle. The CDR3 coding sequence is TGTGCCAGCAGCCCCGCGCCCACTGAAGCTTTCTTT. Amino acids: CASSPAPTEAFF.

The chain's CDR3 is CASSIRLAGGPSDTQYF. CDR3 in DNA: TGTGCCAGCAGCATCAGACTAGCGGGGGGGCCCTCAGATACGCAGTATTTT. The rearrangement links TRBV13 to TRBJ2-3, with 14 bases aligning to TRBD2. The CDR3 is made up of 17 amino acids. CDR1 and CDR2 from the germline V gene are PRHDT and FYEKMQ (reference sequence). The ends lost 5 bases at V and 4 bases at J; junction bases unmatched: 8.

The chain has TRBV7-9 and TRBJ2-1; the match to TRBD2 covers 8 bases. CDR1 and CDR2 from the germline V gene are SEHNR and FQNEAQ (reference sequence). The junction had 15 bases not matched to a gene; V was cut back by 3 bases and J by 2 bases. There are 19 residues in the CDR3. The DNA of the CDR3 is TGTGCCAGCAGCTTCGGTCGGGAGGGGGGGAGGAGGACCTACAATGAGCAGTTCTTC. It translates to CASSFGREGGRRTYNEQFF.

The chain couples TRBV15 to TRBJ1-5; D is perhaps TRBD1 (5 bases). The V gene's germline CDR1 is LNHNV and CDR2 YYDKDF (reference sequence). V was shortened by 1 base and J by 4 bases, with 11 bases between the two germline ends. The CDR3 has 15 residues. The CDR3 DNA follows: TGTGCCACCAGCAGAGCGGGGGGGGGTAATCAGCCCCAGCATTTT. As protein: CATSRAGGGNQPQHF. Full variable domain (remainder filled in from reference TRBV15 and TRBJ1-5): DAMVIQNPRYQVTQFGKPVTLSCSQTLNHNVMYWYQQKSSQAPKLLFHYYDKDFNNEADTPDNFQSRRPNTSFCFLDIRSPGLGDTAMYLCATSRAGGGNQPQHFGDGTRLSIL.

This chain links TRBV7-8 with TRBJ2-7; 8 positions match TRBD2. Per the germline V gene, CDR1 is SGHVS and CDR2 is FQNEAQ. This CDR3 is 15 amino acids long. With 2 bases clipped from V and 6 bases from J, the junction kept 9 bases outside the gene matches. CDR3 in amino acids: CASSLSTRGAVEQYF. In DNA form, the CDR3 reads TGTGCCAGCAGCTTATCTACGCGGGGGGCTGTCGAGCAGTACTTC.

The chain combines TRBV7-9 with TRBJ1-1; maybe TRBD1 (5 bases). V shed 1 base and J shed 9 bases, with 9 bases lying between them. Germline CDR1 is SEHNR and CDR2 is FQNEAQ (reference sequence). The CDR3 has 12 amino acids. Here the CDR3 reads CASSLEGNQAFF. CDR3 nucleotides: TGTGCCAGCAGCTTAGAGGGGAACCAAGCTTTCTTT.

V is TRBV9 and J is TRBJ2-6; the match to TRBD1 covers 8 bases. Trimming removed 0 bases from V and 1 base from J; junction bases left unmatched: 3. Germline CDR1 SGDLS, CDR2 YYNGEE. This CDR3 comprises 17 residues. The CDR3 protein is CASSVATGGSGANVLTF. The CDR3 DNA follows: TGTGCCAGCAGCGTAGCTACAGGGGGTTCTGGGGCCAACGTCCTGACTTTC.

The chain combines TRBV6-1 with TRBJ1-2; no firm D call. The CDR3 sequence is 15 residues long. Trimming removed 6 bases from V and 4 bases from J, with 18 bases in between. Germline-derived CDR1 and CDR2 are MNHNS and SASEGT. CDR3 residues: CASRDYGRFFYGYTF. The CDR3, as DNA: TGTGCCAGCAGGGACTATGGGAGATTTTTCTATGGCTACACCTTC.

The chain recombines TRBV5-8 with TRBJ2-1, with D possibly matching TRBD2 (6 bases). V lost 0 bases and J lost 6, with 19 bases in between. This CDR3 spans 17 amino acids. Germline CDR1 is SGHTS and CDR2 is YDEGEE. The CDR3 DNA is TGTGCCAGCAGCTTGGTTGGGGGGAACACATTTGCCAATGAGCAGTTCTTC. This translates into CASSLVGGNTFANEQFF.

The chain recombines TRBV5-6 with TRBJ1-2; D is perhaps TRBD1 (6 bases). This CDR3 is built from 13 residues. Germline V gene data show CDR1 as SGHDT and CDR2 as YYEEEE. V lost 0 bases to trimming and J lost 8 bases, with 11 bases between them. The CDR3 loop is CASSLETGYGYTF. The CDR3 nucleotides are TGTGCCAGCAGCTTGGAAACAGGGTACGGCTACACCTTC.

This clone occurred once. The J gene is TRBJ1-2, the V gene TRBV7-9, with 7 bases that match TRBD1. The length of the CDR3 is 16 residues. Germline assignment: CDR1 SEHNR and CDR2 FQNEAQ (reference sequence). J was trimmed by 2 bases and V by 1 base; bases with no gene match: 7. The CDR3 DNA reads TGTGCCAGCAGCTTAGTCACTACAGGGGACAACTATGGCTACACCTTC. This gives the protein CASSLVTTGDNYGYTF.

The rearrangement uses TRBV7-6 and TRBJ1-2; 9 bases match TRBD1. The CDR3 length is 15 residues. CDR1 and CDR2 (germline): SGHVS, FNYEAQ. V lost 5 bases and J lost 0; bases outside the gene matches: 4. The CDR3 spells CASSPRTGANYGYTF. The CDR3, as DNA: TGTGCCAGCAGCCCACGGACAGGGGCTAACTATGGCTACACCTTC.

This clone appeared a few times. The chain recombines TRBV19 with TRBJ2-2; 8 bases agree with TRBD1. Germline V lookup: CDR1 LNHDA, CDR2 SQIVND (reference sequence). V gave up 4 bases and J gave up 4 bases; unmatched junction bases: 11. The CDR3 is 17 residues long. CDR3 nucleotide sequence: TGTGCCAGTAGTAAGATTACAGGGGGATCCGGCACCGGGGAGCTGTTTTTT. This codes for CASSKITGGSGTGELFF.

The CDR3 sequence: CSVKTGTANTEAFF. The CDR3 nucleotides read TGCAGCGTCAAGACCGGGACAGCGAACACTGAAGCTTTCTTT. This sequence joins TRBV29-1 and TRBJ1-1; 7 bases are a match to TRBD1. This CDR3 region has 14 residues. After removal of 6 bases from V and 1 base from J, the junction contained 8 bases not matched to a gene. The germline CDR1 and CDR2 sequences are SQVTM and ANQGSEA. The full variable domain, with the rest looked up from reference TRBV29-1 and TRBJ1-1, is SAVISQKPSRDICQRGTSLTIQCQVDSQVTMMFWYRQQPGQSLTLIATANQGSEATYESGFVIDKFPISRPNLTFSTLTVSNMSPEDSSIYLCSVKTGTANTEAFFGQGTRLTVV.

V usage is TRBV19 and J usage is TRBJ1-4; unclear D gene. Per the germline V gene, CDR1 is LNHDA and CDR2 is SQIVND (reference sequence). Trimming cost V 4 bases and J 5 bases, with 14 bases left between them. The CDR3 has 15 residues. In DNA form, the CDR3 reads TGTGCCAGTAGTACCCTACAGATTCCGAATGAAAAACTGTTTTTT. As protein: CASSTLQIPNEKLFF.